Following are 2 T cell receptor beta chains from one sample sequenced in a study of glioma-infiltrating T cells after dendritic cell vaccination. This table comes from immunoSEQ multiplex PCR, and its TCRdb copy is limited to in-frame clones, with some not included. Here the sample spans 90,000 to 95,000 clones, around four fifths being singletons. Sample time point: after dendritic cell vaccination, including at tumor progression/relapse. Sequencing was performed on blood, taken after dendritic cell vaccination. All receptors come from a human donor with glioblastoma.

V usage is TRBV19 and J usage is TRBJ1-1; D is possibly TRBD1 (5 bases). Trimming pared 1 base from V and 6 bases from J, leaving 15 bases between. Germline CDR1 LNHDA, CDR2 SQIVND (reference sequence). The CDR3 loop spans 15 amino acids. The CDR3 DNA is TGTGCCAGTAGTATAGGCGGGGGATACGGGGCTGAAGCTTTCTTT. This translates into CASSIGGGYGAEAFF.

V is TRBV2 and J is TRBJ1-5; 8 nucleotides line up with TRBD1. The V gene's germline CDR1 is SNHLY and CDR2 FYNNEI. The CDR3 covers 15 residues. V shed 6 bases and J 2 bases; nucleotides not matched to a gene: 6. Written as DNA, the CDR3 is TGTGCCAGCAGACAGGGGGAAGTTGGCAATCAGCCCCAGCATTTT. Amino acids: CASRQGEVGNQPQHF.